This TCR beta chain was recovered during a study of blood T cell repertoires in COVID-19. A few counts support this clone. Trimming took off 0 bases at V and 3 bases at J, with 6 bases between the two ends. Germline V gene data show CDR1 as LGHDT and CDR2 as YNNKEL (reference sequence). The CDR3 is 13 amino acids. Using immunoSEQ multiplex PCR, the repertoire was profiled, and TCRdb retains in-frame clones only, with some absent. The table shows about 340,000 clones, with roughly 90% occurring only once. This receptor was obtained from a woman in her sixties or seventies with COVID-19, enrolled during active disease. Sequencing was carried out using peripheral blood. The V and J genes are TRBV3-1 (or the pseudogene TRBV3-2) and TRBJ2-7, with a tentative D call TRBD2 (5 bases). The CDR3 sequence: CASSQDSVYEQYF. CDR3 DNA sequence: TGTGCCAGCAGCCAAGATAGCGTCTACGAGCAGTACTTC.